The clone carrying this T cell receptor beta chain was observed many times. Its antigen is unidentified. These data belong to a study of neurological immune-mediated disorders. Points from the study as a whole: Expanded clones shared no CDR3 amino acid sequences across subjects, suggesting private repertoires in all groups. It was the repertoires of 18 of 34 multiple sclerosis patients that phylogenetic grouping placed in one related-CDR3 cluster, which is a possible signature.

CDR3 size: 13 residues. V was pared by 5 bases and J by 4 bases, with 8 bases between. Germline V CDR1 and CDR2: SGHAT, FQDESV (reference sequence). Unsorted libraries were generated from 2 million PBMCs. These cells had been stored in RNAlater at -80 C. TCRdb processed the 5' RACE reads anew with MiXCR; each CDR3 protein has one entry. The repertoire holds about 46,000 distinct CDR3 sequences, with 3.5% to 5% as singletons. The source material was PBMCs. This receptor was obtained from a woman in her fifties or sixties with multiple sclerosis. The V call is TRBV11-1, the J call TRBJ2-2; D unresolved. The CDR3: CASSRLGTGELFF. The CDR3 DNA sequence: TGTGCCAGCAGCCGTTTGGGCACCGGGGAGCTGTTTTTT.